These T cell receptor beta chains were read from a single sample in a study of blood T cell repertoires in COVID-19. Sequenced by immunoSEQ multiplex PCR; TCRdb stores in-frame clones only, minus some. Here the sample spans roughly 52,000 clones, approximately 80% being singletons. The sample comprised peripheral blood. The receptor source for this set is a man older than 75 with COVID-19, enrolled during active disease. Each CDR3 is given with its conserved first and last residue. D genes are given only for firm matches. Only part of the rows carry a size: once, few, many, or a class if the clone is expanded.

v_gene: TRBV27; d_gene: NA; abundance: NA; j_gene: TRBJ1-3; CDR3nt: TGTGCCAGCAGCAAGACAGGCATACCCTCTGGAAACACCATATATTTT; CDR3aa: CASSKTGIPSGNTIYF
v_gene: TRBV5-4; d_gene: TRBD2; abundance: NA; j_gene: TRBJ2-1; CDR3nt: TGTGCCAGCAGCGGCGGGACTAGAAATGAGCAGTTCTTC; CDR3aa: CASSGGTRNEQFF
v_gene: TRBV30; d_gene: TRBD1; abundance: NA; j_gene: TRBJ1-1; CDR3nt: TGTGCCTGGAGTGTAAAGGGACAGCCGAACACTGAAGCTTTCTTT; CDR3aa: CAWSVKGQPNTEAFF
v_gene: TRBV6-2/TRBV6-3; d_gene: NA; abundance: NA; j_gene: TRBJ1-1; CDR3nt: TGTGCCAGCAGTTACGGGGGCAAGAACACTGAAGCTTTCTTT; CDR3aa: CASSYGGKNTEAFF
v_gene: TRBV9; d_gene: NA; abundance: NA; j_gene: TRBJ1-3; CDR3nt: TGTGCCAGCAGCCCGAGAGGGCGTGACTCTGGAAACACCATATATTTT; CDR3aa: CASSPRGRDSGNTIYF
v_gene: TRBV10-3; d_gene: NA; abundance: NA; j_gene: TRBJ2-1; CDR3nt: TGTGCCATCCGGGAAGATAAGGCCTCCTACAATGAGCAGTTCTTC; CDR3aa: CAIREDKASYNEQFF
v_gene: TRBV4-3; d_gene: NA; abundance: few; j_gene: TRBJ2-1; CDR3nt: TGCGCCAGCAGCCAAGATGGTGGGACAACCTACAATGAGCAGTTCTTC; CDR3aa: CASSQDGGTTYNEQFF
v_gene: TRBV10-3; d_gene: TRBD2; abundance: NA; j_gene: TRBJ2-3; CDR3nt: TGTGCCATCAGTGAGAGCGGGAGTAAAACAGATACGCAGTATTTT; CDR3aa: CAISESGSKTDTQYF
v_gene: TRBV19; d_gene: TRBD2; abundance: NA; j_gene: TRBJ2-1; CDR3nt: TGTGCCAGTAGCCCGGGTAGCGGGGGGGCGGTTGAGCAGTTCTTC; CDR3aa: CASSPGSGGAVEQFF
v_gene: TRBV7-2; d_gene: NA; abundance: NA; j_gene: TRBJ1-1; CDR3nt: TGTGCCAGCAGCTTAGCGGGGCCTCAGCGCTCTGAAGCTTTCTTT; CDR3aa: CASSLAGPQRSEAFF
v_gene: TRBV6-2/TRBV6-3; d_gene: TRBD2; abundance: NA; j_gene: TRBJ2-1; CDR3nt: TGTGCCAGCAGTTATATGGCTAGCGGGACTGTTTACAATGAGCAGTTCTTC; CDR3aa: CASSYMASGTVYNEQFF
v_gene: TRBV27; d_gene: TRBD1; abundance: few; j_gene: TRBJ1-3; CDR3nt: TGTGCCAGCAGTTTGACAGGGACCTCTGGAAACACCATATATTTT; CDR3aa: CASSLTGTSGNTIYF
v_gene: TRBV5-1; d_gene: TRBD1; abundance: NA; j_gene: TRBJ2-2; CDR3nt: TGCGCCAGCAGCTTAACAGGGGACACCGGGGAGCTGTTTTTT; CDR3aa: CASSLTGDTGELFF
v_gene: TRBV3-1/TRBV3-2; d_gene: NA; abundance: NA; j_gene: TRBJ2-6; CDR3nt: TGTGCCAGCAGCGAACAGGGTTCGGGCGGGGCCAACGTCCTGACTTTC; CDR3aa: CASSEQGSGGANVLTF
v_gene: TRBV28; d_gene: TRBD1; abundance: NA; j_gene: TRBJ1-5; CDR3nt: TGTGCCAGCCAGACAGGGATTATCGGCAATCAGCCCCAGCATTTT; CDR3aa: CASQTGIIGNQPQHF
v_gene: TRBV15; d_gene: TRBD1; abundance: once; j_gene: TRBJ1-4; CDR3nt: TGTGCCACCAGCAGGGGGGACAGGGTTAATGAAAAACTGTTTTTT; CDR3aa: CATSRGDRVNEKLFF
v_gene: TRBV5-6; d_gene: NA; abundance: NA; j_gene: TRBJ2-1; CDR3nt: TGTGCCAGCAGCTTGGTTTCATACAGGAACCCTAATGAGCAGTTCTTC; CDR3aa: CASSLVSYRNPNEQFF
v_gene: TRBV18; d_gene: TRBD1; abundance: NA; j_gene: TRBJ1-1; CDR3nt: TGTGCCAGCTCACCTTGGGACAGGGGGGGCACTGAAGCTTTCTTT; CDR3aa: CASSPWDRGGTEAFF
v_gene: TRBV4-2; d_gene: NA; abundance: NA; j_gene: TRBJ1-1; CDR3nt: TGTGCCAGCAGCCAAGAGCCGGGCAGGGGGAACACTGAAGCTTTCTTT; CDR3aa: CASSQEPGRGNTEAFF